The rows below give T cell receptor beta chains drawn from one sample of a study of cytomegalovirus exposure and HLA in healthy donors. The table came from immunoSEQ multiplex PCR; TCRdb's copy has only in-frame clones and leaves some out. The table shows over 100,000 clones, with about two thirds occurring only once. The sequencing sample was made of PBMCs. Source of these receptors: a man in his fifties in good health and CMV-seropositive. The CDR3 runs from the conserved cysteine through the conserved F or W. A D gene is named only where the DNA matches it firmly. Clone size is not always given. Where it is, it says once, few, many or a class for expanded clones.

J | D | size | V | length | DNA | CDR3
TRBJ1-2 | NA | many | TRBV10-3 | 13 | TGTGCCATCAGTGAACAGCTCCGGTATGGCTACACCTTC | CAISEQLRYGYTF
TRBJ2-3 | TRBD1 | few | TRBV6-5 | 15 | TGTGCCAGCAGACCAGGGGGCAAGTATACAGATACGCAGTATTTT | CASRPGGKYTDTQYF
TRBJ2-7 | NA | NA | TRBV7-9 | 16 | TGTTCCAGCAGCTTATTAAGATCGGGGATTGAGAACGAGCAGTACTTC | CSSSLLRSGIENEQYF
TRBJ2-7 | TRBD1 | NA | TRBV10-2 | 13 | TGCGCCAGCAGCCGGGGACAGAGCTACGAGCAGTACTTC | CASSRGQSYEQYF
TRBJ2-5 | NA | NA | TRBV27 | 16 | TGTGCCAGCAGTTTGGGGGCCGGGACATCCCAAGAGACCCAGTACTTC | CASSLGAGTSQETQYF
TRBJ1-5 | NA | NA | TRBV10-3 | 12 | TGTGCCATCAGCCCGACAGACCAGCCCCAGCATTTT | CAISPTDQPQHF
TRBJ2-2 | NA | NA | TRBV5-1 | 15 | TGCGCCAGCAGCTTGTACGCAGGGGTACCCGGGGAGCTGTTTTTT | CASSLYAGVPGELFF
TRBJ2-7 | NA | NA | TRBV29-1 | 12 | TGCAGCGTAACTACGGGGGCCTACGAGCAGTACTTC | CSVTTGAYEQYF
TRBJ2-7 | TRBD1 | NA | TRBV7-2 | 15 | TGTGCCAGCAGCCCGCAGACAGGGGGAGGCTACGAGCAGTACTTC | CASSPQTGGGYEQYF
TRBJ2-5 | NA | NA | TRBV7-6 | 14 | TGTGCCAGCAGCTCGGGACTCGATCGGGAGACCCAGTACTTC | CASSSGLDRETQYF
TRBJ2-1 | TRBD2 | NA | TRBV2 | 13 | TGTGCCAGCTGCTGGCGGGGGGACAATGAGCAGTTCTTC | CASCWRGDNEQFF
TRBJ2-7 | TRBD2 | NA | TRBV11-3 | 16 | TGTGCCAGCAGCTTGTTCTCTACCGGGAGGGTTTATGAGCAGTACTTC | CASSLFSTGRVYEQYF
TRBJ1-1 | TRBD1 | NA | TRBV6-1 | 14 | TGTGCCAGCAGTCGGGACAGCTTACACACTGAAGCTTTCTTT | CASSRDSLHTEAFF
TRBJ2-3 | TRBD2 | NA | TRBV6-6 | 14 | TGTGCCAGTCGACTAGCGAGGAACACAGATACGCAGTATTTT | CASRLARNTDTQYF
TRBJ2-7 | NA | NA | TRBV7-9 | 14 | TGTGCCAGCAGCTTAGGGGAGCGGAACTACGAGCAGTACTTC | CASSLGERNYEQYF
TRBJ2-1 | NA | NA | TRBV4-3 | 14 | TGCGCCAGCAGCCAAGGTCTCCCCTCCCATGAGCAGTTCTTC | CASSQGLPSHEQFF
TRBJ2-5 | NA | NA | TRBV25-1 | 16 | TGTGCCAGCAGTGAATATGCCAGGGTCACCCAAGAGACCCAGTACTTC | CASSEYARVTQETQYF
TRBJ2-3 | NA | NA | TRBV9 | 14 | TGTGCCAGCGGACGACAGGCTAGGAGAGATACGCAGTATTTT | CASGRQARRDTQYF
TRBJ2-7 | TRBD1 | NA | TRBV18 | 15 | TGTGCCAGCTCAGCAGGGGGACAGGGAAACTACGAGCAGTACTTC | CASSAGGQGNYEQYF
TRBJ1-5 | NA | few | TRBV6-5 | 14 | TGTGCCAGCAGTTACGGCAGTAACAATCAGCCCCAGCATTTT | CASSYGSNNQPQHF
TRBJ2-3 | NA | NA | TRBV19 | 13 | TGTGCCAGTAGTCCTGGAGACACAGATACGCAGTATTTT | CASSPGDTDTQYF
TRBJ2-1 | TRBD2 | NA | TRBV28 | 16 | TGTGCCAGCAGTCCCCCACAGCGAGCGGGGTACAATGAGCAGTTCTTC | CASSPPQRAGYNEQFF
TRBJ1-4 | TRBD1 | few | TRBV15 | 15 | TGTGCCACCAGCAGAGACGGGACAGGGGGTGAAAAACTGTTTTTT | CATSRDGTGGEKLFF
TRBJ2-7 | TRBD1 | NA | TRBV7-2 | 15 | TGTGCCAGCAGCTTAGACAGGGGGAGCTCCTACGAGCAGTACTTC | CASSLDRGSSYEQYF
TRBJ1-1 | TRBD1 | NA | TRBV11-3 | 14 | TGTGCCAGCAGCTCCGGACAGGGGAACACTGAAGCTTTCTTT | CASSSGQGNTEAFF
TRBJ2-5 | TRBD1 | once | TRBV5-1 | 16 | TGCGCCAGCAGCTCCCGGGACAGGTTGGTCGGAGAGACCCAGTACTTC | CASSSRDRLVGETQYF
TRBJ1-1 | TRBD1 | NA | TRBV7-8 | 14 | TGTGCCAGCAGCTTAGGACAGGGTTACCGGGAAGCTTTCTTT | CASSLGQGYREAFF
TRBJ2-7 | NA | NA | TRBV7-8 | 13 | TGTGCCAGCAGCTCCGTATCAGGGTACGAGCAGTACTTC | CASSSVSGYEQYF
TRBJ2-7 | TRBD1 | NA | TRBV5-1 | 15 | TGCGCCAGCAGCCTAGACAGGGACCTGACCTACGAGCAGTACTTC | CASSLDRDLTYEQYF
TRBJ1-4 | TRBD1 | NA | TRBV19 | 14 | TGTGCCAGTATTGGGCGACAGGGAAATGAAAAACTGTTTTTT | CASIGRQGNEKLFF
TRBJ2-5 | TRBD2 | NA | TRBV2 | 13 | TGTGCCACCTGCGGGGGGGCGGACGAGACCCAGTACTTC | CATCGGADETQYF
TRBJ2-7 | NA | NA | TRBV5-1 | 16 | TGCGCCAGCAGCCCCAGACAGGCGATTAGTGCCTACGAGCAGTACTTC | CASSPRQAISAYEQYF
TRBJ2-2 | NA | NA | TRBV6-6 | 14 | TGTGCCAGTGGGCGGGGGCAGGCGGCCGGGGAGCTGTTTTTT | CASGRGQAAGELFF
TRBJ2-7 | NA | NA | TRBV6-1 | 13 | TGTGCCAGCAGGAGTGACGCAGGCTACGAGCAGTACTTC | CASRSDAGYEQYF
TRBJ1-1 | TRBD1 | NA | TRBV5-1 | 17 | TGCGCCAGCAGCTCGGGGAGACAGGGCATTCGGAACACTGAAGCTTTCTTT | CASSSGRQGIRNTEAFF
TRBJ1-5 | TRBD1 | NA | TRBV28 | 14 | TGTGCCAGCAAGGATACCACAGGGGCCCAGCCCCAGCATTTT | CASKDTTGAQPQHF
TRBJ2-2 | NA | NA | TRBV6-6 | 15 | TGTGCCAGCAGCCCCCGCGTAGTAAGCACCGGGGAGCTGTTTTTT | CASSPRVVSTGELFF
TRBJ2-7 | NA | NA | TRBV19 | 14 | TGTGCCAGTAGAGATCAGACGGGATCCTACGAGCAGTACTTC | CASRDQTGSYEQYF
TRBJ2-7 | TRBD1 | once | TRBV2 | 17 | TGTGCCAGCAGACCGACACCCGGGACAGGACCTAGGTACGAGCAGTACTTC | CASRPTPGTGPRYEQYF
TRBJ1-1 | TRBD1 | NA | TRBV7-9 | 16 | TGTGCCAGCAGCTCCATGTCTACAGGGGGCCGGACTGAAGCTTTCTTT | CASSSMSTGGRTEAFF
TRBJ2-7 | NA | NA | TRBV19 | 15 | TGTGCCAGTAGTATAGATGGGAGCGAACCCTACGAGCAGTACTTC | CASSIDGSEPYEQYF
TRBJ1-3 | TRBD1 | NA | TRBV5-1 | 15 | TGCGCCAGCAGCTGGGACAGAGCCTCTGGAAACACCATATATTTT | CASSWDRASGNTIYF
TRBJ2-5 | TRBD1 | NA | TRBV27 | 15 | TGTGCCAGCAGTCCCAGTGGGACAGGGCGCGAGACCCAGTACTTC | CASSPSGTGRETQYF